The T cell receptor (beta chain) under discussion was sequenced for a study of T cell changes during pregnancy in multiple sclerosis. Sequenced by immunoSEQ multiplex PCR; TCRdb stores in-frame clones only, minus some. The top ten clones hold about 3% of a sample with about 110,000 clones, roughly 92% of them seen once. Sequenced material: peripheral blood, taken after pregnancy. The sequence was obtained from a female donor with multiple sclerosis, enrolled in a pregnancy study.

CDR3 nucleotides: TGTGCCGGAACAGGGAGCTCCTACAATGAGCAGTTCTTC. Amino acids: CAGTGSSYNEQFF. V is TRBV6-1 and J is TRBJ2-1; a weak D match, TRBD1 (6 bases). The CDR3 is made up of 13 amino acids. CDR1 is MNHNS, CDR2 SASEGT, per germline. Trimming cost V 11 bases and J 0 bases, with 11 bases left between them.